Listed below are T cell receptor beta chains from one sample, sequenced in a study of cytomegalovirus exposure and HLA in healthy donors. The table came from immunoSEQ multiplex PCR; TCRdb's copy has only in-frame clones and leaves some out. The repertoire holds under 150,000 clones, with 80% to 85% as singletons. Sequencing input: PBMCs. The source is a woman under 40 in good health and CMV-seronegative. CDR3s include the opening cysteine and the closing phenylalanine or tryptophan. Each record gives: J gene, D gene, V gene, clone size, CDR3 DNA, CDR3 protein. A D gene is named only where the DNA matches it firmly. Rows may omit the clone size; those that give it use once, few, many or a size class.

J: TRBJ2-7; D: TRBD2; V: TRBV10-2; size: -; DNA: TGCGCCAGCAGAAGGACTAGCGGGAGTCCCGCCGAGCAGTACTTC; CDR3: CASRRTSGSPAEQYF
J: TRBJ2-5; D: -; V: TRBV6-6; size: -; DNA: TGTGCCAGCAGGGAACTCCCAACAGGGAGTGAGACCCAGTACTTC; CDR3: CASRELPTGSETQYF
J: TRBJ2-7; D: TRBD2; V: TRBV27; size: -; DNA: TGTGCCAGCAGTTCCGGACTAGCGGGTGGCTCCTACGAGCAGTACTTC; CDR3: CASSSGLAGGSYEQYF
J: TRBJ1-5; D: -; V: TRBV28; size: -; DNA: TGTGCCAGCAAACAGACGGCCACAAAACAAATTAATCAGCCCCAGCATTTT; CDR3: CASKQTATKQINQPQHF
J: TRBJ2-7; D: TRBD1; V: TRBV19; size: -; DNA: TGTGCCAGATGCCGGGACAGAATCCGGCTTGGGGTGGGTAGGCAGTACTTC; CDR3: CARCRDRIRLGVGRQYF
J: TRBJ1-4; D: -; V: TRBV7-2; size: -; DNA: TGTGCCAGCAGCTTAAGTCGCAGTAATGAAAAACTGTTTTTT; CDR3: CASSLSRSNEKLFF
J: TRBJ2-1; D: TRBD2; V: TRBV19; size: -; DNA: TGTGCCAGCCAGCGACTAGCGGGCCTGATCTACAATGAGCAGTTCTTC; CDR3: CASQRLAGLIYNEQFF
J: TRBJ2-7; D: -; V: TRBV5-1; size: -; DNA: TGCGCCAGCAGCCTGGGACAAATATACGAGCAGTACTTC; CDR3: CASSLGQIYEQYF
J: TRBJ1-1; D: -; V: TRBV7-2; size: -; DNA: TGTGCCAGTCGACAGGACGACACTGAAGCTTTCTTT; CDR3: CASRQDDTEAFF
J: TRBJ2-7; D: TRBD2; V: TRBV4-1; size: -; DNA: TGCGCCAGCAGCCGATGGACTAGCGGGGCTAGCTCCTACGAGCAGTACTTC; CDR3: CASSRWTSGASSYEQYF
J: TRBJ1-2; D: -; V: TRBV19; size: -; DNA: TGTGCCAGTAGTATGGACGGGGACTATGGCTACACCTTC; CDR3: CASSMDGDYGYTF
J: TRBJ1-1; D: -; V: TRBV25-1; size: few; DNA: TGTGCCAGCAGTTCCACACTAACAGGCACAAGGAACACTGAAGCTTTCTTT; CDR3: CASSSTLTGTRNTEAFF
J: TRBJ2-2; D: TRBD2; V: TRBV7-8; size: once; DNA: TGTGCCAGCAGCAGGGGTAGCGGGAGCCTGAACACCGGGGAGCTGTTTTTT; CDR3: CASSRGSGSLNTGELFF
J: TRBJ2-5; D: -; V: TRBV7-3; size: -; DNA: TGTGCCAGCAGCTTAAACAGGGAAGAGACCCAGTACTTC; CDR3: CASSLNREETQYF
J: TRBJ2-7; D: TRBD1; V: TRBV5-6; size: -; DNA: TGTGCCAGCAGCTTCCCCGACAGGGGCTATAGCTCCTACGAGCAGTACTTC; CDR3: CASSFPDRGYSSYEQYF
J: TRBJ2-3; D: -; V: TRBV19; size: once; DNA: TGTGCCAGTAGTATAGACAGGGTGTGGGGCACAGATACGCAGTATTTT; CDR3: CASSIDRVWGTDTQYF
J: TRBJ1-5; D: -; V: TRBV7-2; size: -; DNA: TGTGCCAGCAGCTTAGTTGGGGGGAATAATCAGCCCCAGCATTTT; CDR3: CASSLVGGNNQPQHF
J: TRBJ2-4; D: -; V: TRBV25-1; size: -; DNA: TGTGCCAGCACTAACGCCAAAAACATTCAGTACTTC; CDR3: CASTNAKNIQYF
J: TRBJ1-5; D: -; V: TRBV5-1; size: -; DNA: TGCGCCAGCAGCCCCGGACTGAGCAATCAGCCCCAGCATTTT; CDR3: CASSPGLSNQPQHF
J: TRBJ2-5; D: -; V: TRBV5-4; size: -; DNA: TGTGCCAGCAGCAGCGAACGGGGTCTCCTACGAGGGCAGTACTTC; CDR3: CASSSERGLLRGQYF
J: TRBJ2-5; D: -; V: TRBV27; size: -; DNA: TGTGCCAGCAGCCCTACTCGCGGGCTACAAGAGACCCAGTACTTC; CDR3: CASSPTRGLQETQYF
J: TRBJ2-5; D: -; V: TRBV12-5; size: -; DNA: TGTGCTAGTGCCGGACAGCTTCAAGAGACCCAGTACTTC; CDR3: CASAGQLQETQYF
J: TRBJ2-7; D: TRBD2; V: TRBV5-1; size: once; DNA: TGCGCCAGCAGACGGGAAACAGGCAGGGAGGGTTACGAGCAGTACTTC; CDR3: CASRRETGREGYEQYF
J: TRBJ2-1; D: TRBD1; V: TRBV30; size: -; DNA: TGTGCCTGGAGTGCCTCGACAGGGGGCTTCCGGTCCAATGAGCAGTTCTTC; CDR3: CAWSASTGGFRSNEQFF
J: TRBJ2-3; D: TRBD2; V: TRBV9; size: few; DNA: TGTGCCAGCAGCCCTTGGACTAGCGGGAGTGGGGATACGCAGTATTTT; CDR3: CASSPWTSGSGDTQYF
J: TRBJ1-3; D: TRBD1; V: TRBV28; size: -; DNA: TGTGCCAGCAATGATCAAATCGAGGGGGCGCGTGGAAACACCATATATTTT; CDR3: CASNDQIEGARGNTIYF
J: TRBJ2-7; D: -; V: TRBV11-2; size: once; DNA: TGTGCCAGCAGCCCAGCAGGATGGACCTACGAGCAGTACTTC; CDR3: CASSPAGWTYEQYF
J: TRBJ2-3; D: TRBD2; V: TRBV7-3; size: few; DNA: TGTGCCAGCAGCTTAACTCAAAGCGGACTAGCGGGATCACGGAGCACAGATACGCAGTATTTT; CDR3: CASSLTQSGLAGSRSTDTQYF
J: TRBJ2-1; D: TRBD2; V: TRBV11-3; size: -; DNA: TGTGCCAGCAGCTTAGTAGCGGGAGAGCAGGGTGAGCAGTTCTTC; CDR3: CASSLVAGEQGEQFF
J: TRBJ1-5; D: TRBD1; V: TRBV4-1; size: -; DNA: TGCGCCAGCAGCCAAATGGGACAGGGGGCTCCCCAGCATTTT; CDR3: CASSQMGQGAPQHF
J: TRBJ1-2; D: TRBD1; V: TRBV28; size: -; DNA: TGTGCCAGCAGTTTACCCGGGACAGGGTCTAACTATGGCTACACCTTC; CDR3: CASSLPGTGSNYGYTF
J: TRBJ1-2; D: TRBD1; V: TRBV7-9; size: -; DNA: TGTGCCAGCAGCGCGGGACAGGGTTATGGCTACACCTTC; CDR3: CASSAGQGYGYTF
J: TRBJ1-4; D: -; V: TRBV11-2; size: once; DNA: TGTGCCAGCAGCTTAGTCCCCTCAACTAATGAAAAACTGTTTTTT; CDR3: CASSLVPSTNEKLFF
J: TRBJ1-4; D: -; V: TRBV19; size: -; DNA: TGTGCCAGTAGTATGCCCACAGGCGGCGTCGGTGAAAAACTGTTTTTT; CDR3: CASSMPTGGVGEKLFF
J: TRBJ1-1; D: -; V: TRBV7-2; size: -; DNA: TGTGCCAGCACCCTGACTCCTCTCCCGGCCACTGAAGCTTTCTTT; CDR3: CASTLTPLPATEAFF
J: TRBJ2-7; D: -; V: TRBV28; size: -; DNA: TGTGCCAGCAACCTTGCCAGGCCGGCCTACGAGCAGTACTTC; CDR3: CASNLARPAYEQYF
J: TRBJ1-5; D: TRBD1; V: TRBV6-1; size: -; DNA: TGTGCCAGCAGTGACCAGACACGGGACAGGGCCCTATATAGCAATCAGCCCCAGCATTTT; CDR3: CASSDQTRDRALYSNQPQHF
J: TRBJ2-5; D: TRBD1; V: TRBV10-1; size: -; DNA: TGCGCCAGCAGTGAAAGTAAAGGGGGCGCGGAGACCCAGTACTTC; CDR3: CASSESKGGAETQYF
J: TRBJ2-7; D: -; V: TRBV6-6; size: -; DNA: TGTGCCAGCAGGGATTTAGAGGGTTGGCAGTACTTC; CDR3: CASRDLEGWQYF
J: TRBJ2-2; D: -; V: TRBV6-1; size: -; DNA: TGTGCCAGCAGTGGACAGCGGAACACCGGGGAGCTGTTTTTT; CDR3: CASSGQRNTGELFF
J: TRBJ1-1; D: -; V: TRBV5-8; size: -; DNA: TGTGCCAGCAGCTTCACAGGGATCGTGGGGAACACTGAAGCTTTCTTT; CDR3: CASSFTGIVGNTEAFF
J: TRBJ1-5; D: -; V: TRBV2; size: -; DNA: TGTGCCAGCAGTGAATCTAGGAATCAGCCCCAGCATTTT; CDR3: CASSESRNQPQHF
J: TRBJ1-6; D: TRBD1; V: TRBV5-1; size: -; DNA: TGCGCCAGCAGCGAACTCGGGACAGGGCCTAATTCACCCCTCCACTTT; CDR3: CASSELGTGPNSPLHF